The T cell receptor beta chain under discussion was sequenced for a study of cytotoxic CD8 clonotypes in ibrutinib-treated CLL. Generated by immunoSEQ multiplex PCR, the TCRdb table keeps only in-frame clones and is missing some. Of over 95,000 clones listed, about 58% are singletons. CDR1 MNHNY and CDR2 SVGAGI come from the germline V gene (reference sequence). V was pared by 5 bases and J by 3 bases, with 11 bases between. CDR3 length: 14 residues. The clonotype originates from a human donor with chronic lymphocytic leukemia. The material sequenced was PBMCs, taken after 24 months of ibrutinib treatment. V usage is TRBV6-6 and J usage is TRBJ1-3; possibly TRBD1 for D (6 bases). The CDR3 is CASSQQGGGNTIYF. In DNA form, the CDR3 reads TGTGCCAGCAGTCAACAGGGAGGTGGAAACACCATATATTTT.